This T cell receptor beta chain emerged from a study of beta chain features in type 1 diabetes. Expressed TCRB transcripts were sequenced because the isolated RNA had all been reverse transcribed beforehand. Libraries were prepared by immunoSEQ multiplex PCR; TCRdb keeps only in-frame clonotypes and omits some of them. The sample lists roughly 230,000 clones, 7.5% to 10% occurring once. The CDR3 is 16 amino acids. Between the trimmed V and J ends, which lost 3 bases and 1 base, there was a span of 15 bases. The germline CDR1 and CDR2 sequences are SEHNR and FQNEAQ (reference sequence). In its sample, this clone was seen a few times. What it binds is not known. Overall study results and limits: A greater similarity of naive, central memory and Treg TCRB repertoires was seen among patients than among healthy donors.

The V and J genes are TRBV7-9 and TRBJ1-1, with D perhaps matching TRBD1 (6 bases). This clonotype was obtained from a woman aged 18-30 years in good health. Sequencing was done on a sample of naive CD4+ T cells from blood. This CDR3 reads CASSFPTGRTNTEAFF. The CDR3 DNA is TGTGCCAGCAGCTTTCCGACAGGTAGGACGAACACTGAAGCTTTCTTT.